This TCR beta chain was identified during a study of blood T cell repertoires in COVID-19. Assay used: immunoSEQ multiplex PCR; TCRdb lists only in-frame clones, some missing. The sample holds about 200,000 clones, around 85% seen once. In terms of age and location, participants ranged from roughly 18 to 95 years and lived in roughly 22 US areas. CDR3 length equals 13 residues. Per the germline V gene, CDR1 is KGHDR and CDR2 is SFDVKD. Trimming cost V 6 bases and J 8 bases, with 12 bases left between them. Sequencing used PBMCs or T cells enriched from blood (not recorded which). The receptor was derived from a middle-aged man who had recovered from COVID-19. The chain uses TRBV24-1 and TRBJ2-2, with D unclear. This CDR3 reads CATSPGLPGELFF. Here the CDR3 DNA reads TGTGCCACCAGTCCAGGCCTCCCGGGGGAGCTGTTTTTT.